Listed below are T cell receptor beta chains from one sample, sequenced in a study of T cell responses to AZD1222 COVID-19 vaccine. Using immunoSEQ multiplex PCR, the repertoire was profiled, and TCRdb retains in-frame clones only, with some absent. The sample lists around 130,000 clones, roughly 90% occurring once. Sequenced material: peripheral blood, taken 28 days after the second dose of the MenACWY control vaccine. These receptor sequences come from an adult who received the MenACWY meningococcal vaccine as a control. CDR3s include the opening cysteine and the closing phenylalanine or tryptophan. D genes are given only for firm matches. Clone size appears in some rows only: once, few, many, or a class for an expanded clone.

V	J	D	size	DNA	CDR3
TRBV4-1	TRBJ2-2	NA	NA	TGCGCCAGCAGCCAACCCGGACAGACCAACACCGGGGAGCTGTTTTTT	CASSQPGQTNTGELFF
TRBV7-9	TRBJ1-6	NA	NA	TGTGCCAGCAGCTCACAGGGAACCTCCTATAATTCACCCCTCCACTTT	CASSSQGTSYNSPLHF
TRBV4-2	TRBJ2-3	TRBD2	NA	TGTGCCAGCAGCCATCTACTAGCGGGAGGGCCCTTAAGCACAGATACGCAGTATTTT	CASSHLLAGGPLSTDTQYF
TRBV28	TRBJ1-4	NA	NA	TGTGCCAGCAGGTCTCGAAGTAGGGGGGCTAATGAAAAACTGTTTTTT	CASRSRSRGANEKLFF
TRBV3-1/TRBV3-2	TRBJ1-1	NA	NA	TGTGCCAGCAGCCGGCGGGGCACTGAAGCTTTCTTT	CASSRRGTEAFF
TRBV6-5	TRBJ2-1	TRBD2	NA	TGTGCCAGCAGTTACTGGACTAGCGGGCATCATGAGCAGTTCTTC	CASSYWTSGHHEQFF
TRBV27	TRBJ1-5	NA	NA	TGTGCCAGCAGTTTATCGTCCGGGCTACTAAATCAGCCCCAGCATTTT	CASSLSSGLLNQPQHF
TRBV5-1	TRBJ2-3	NA	NA	TGCGCCAGCAGAAATCGTCCTTTTCCGGGCACAGATACGCAGTATTTT	CASRNRPFPGTDTQYF
TRBV13	TRBJ2-7	NA	NA	TGTGCCAGCAGCGCAGGGGTGGCAGGCTCCTACGAGCAGTACTTC	CASSAGVAGSYEQYF
TRBV28	TRBJ1-4	NA	NA	TGTGCCAGCAGTTTTCGTCAGGGTCAAAAACTGTTTTTT	CASSFRQGQKLFF
TRBV3-1/TRBV3-2	TRBJ2-3	TRBD2	once	TGTGCCAGCAGCCAAGGGACTAGCGGGGGGGCCCGTCGGACAGATACGCAGTATTTT	CASSQGTSGGARRTDTQYF
TRBV24-1	TRBJ1-2	TRBD1	NA	TGTGCCACCAGTGACGACAGGGTCGGCTACACCTTC	CATSDDRVGYTF
TRBV24-1	TRBJ2-1	NA	NA	TGTGCCACCTGCCAGGGTTCCTACAATGAGCAGTTCTTC	CATCQGSYNEQFF
TRBV7-9	TRBJ2-3	NA	NA	TGTGCCAGCAGCTTAGCGGCGGGGCCCACAGATACGCAGTATTTT	CASSLAAGPTDTQYF
TRBV7-2	TRBJ1-4	NA	NA	TGTGCCAGCACTGGAGCAACTGAAAAACTGTTTTTT	CASTGATEKLFF
TRBV7-3	TRBJ2-1	TRBD2	once	TGTGCCAGCAGCCCTGCCGGGACTAGCGGGAGGAATGAGCAGTTCTTC	CASSPAGTSGRNEQFF
TRBV19	TRBJ2-1	NA	once	TGTGCCAGTAGTATGGTTGTTAGCGGATATAACAATGAGCAGTTCTTC	CASSMVVSGYNNEQFF
TRBV10-3	TRBJ1-5	NA	NA	TGTGCCATCAAAGGGGACAAACCGAATCAGCCCCAGCATTTT	CAIKGDKPNQPQHF
TRBV6-4	TRBJ2-5	NA	NA	TGTGCCAGCAGTGAGTTGGGCAACGTCCACCAAGAGACCCAGTACTTC	CASSELGNVHQETQYF
TRBV27	TRBJ2-1	TRBD2	NA	TGTGCCAGCAAACAGGGACTAGCGGGAAACAATGAGCAGTTCTTC	CASKQGLAGNNEQFF
TRBV9	TRBJ1-5	NA	NA	TGTGCCAGCAGCGGCAACAACAATCAGCCCCAGCATTTT	CASSGNNNQPQHF
TRBV7-9	TRBJ2-7	NA	NA	TGTGCCAGCAGCTCCCCGACCCGCTACGAGCAGTACTTC	CASSSPTRYEQYF
TRBV5-1	TRBJ1-6	TRBD1	NA	TGCGCCAGCAGCTTCACAGGACAGGCTAATTCACCCCTCCACTTT	CASSFTGQANSPLHF
TRBV11-3	TRBJ2-5	TRBD2	NA	TGTGCCAGCAGCTTAGATCCTAGCGGGTGGACGATCCAAGAGACCCAGTACTTC	CASSLDPSGWTIQETQYF
TRBV21-1	TRBJ1-3	NA	NA	TGTGCCAGCAGCAAAGAGGCAGGGCCGCGCGCCGGAAACACCATATATTTT	CASSKEAGPRAGNTIYF
TRBV5-5	TRBJ1-6	TRBD1	NA	TGTGCCAGCAGCTTGGGAGGGACAGGTCCAAGCTCCTATAATTCACCCCTCCACTTT	CASSLGGTGPSSYNSPLHF
TRBV29-1	TRBJ2-1	NA	NA	TGCAGCGTTGAAGTTTTCCAGGGCGCCACGGCCTACAATGAGCAGTTCTTC	CSVEVFQGATAYNEQFF
TRBV12-3/TRBV12-4	TRBJ1-1	NA	NA	TGTGCCAGCAGCGCTCAGGGGAGAACTGAAGCTTTCTTT	CASSAQGRTEAFF
TRBV4-1	TRBJ1-5	NA	NA	TGCGCCAGCAGCCAACGGTTAGGGGAGGTCAATCAGCCCCAGCATTTT	CASSQRLGEVNQPQHF
TRBV12-2	TRBJ1-4	NA	NA	TGTGCAAGTCGCAACCGACAGGGGGCTTCATTCGGATCTAATGAAAAACTGTTTTTT	CASRNRQGASFGSNEKLFF
TRBV5-6	TRBJ2-3	NA	NA	TGTGCCAGCAGCTTAGTGGGAAGGAGTGAAGATACGCAGTATTTT	CASSLVGRSEDTQYF
TRBV29-1	TRBJ2-7	NA	NA	TGCAGCGGCGAGGACCCCCCGGGGGAGCAGTACTTC	CSGEDPPGEQYF
TRBV2	TRBJ1-6	TRBD1	NA	TGTGCCACGGACAGGGGGCCCAATTCACCCCTCCACTTT	CATDRGPNSPLHF
TRBV4-3	TRBJ2-3	NA	many	TGCGCCAGCAGCCAAGTACGGGATTGGGGAGCTGATACGCAGTATTTT	CASSQVRDWGADTQYF
TRBV7-3	TRBJ2-2	TRBD1	NA	TGTGCCAGCAGCCAGAGGACAGGGTACACCGGGGAGCTGTTTTTT	CASSQRTGYTGELFF
TRBV5-1	TRBJ2-1	NA	NA	TGCGCCAGCAGCTTAGACAGCCGACTGGGCTCCTACAATGAGCAGTTCTTC	CASSLDSRLGSYNEQFF
TRBV19	TRBJ2-5	TRBD2	NA	TGTGCCAGTATTAGCGGGGAGACCCAGTACTTC	CASISGETQYF
TRBV30	TRBJ2-2	TRBD1	NA	TGTGCCTGGAGTGTAAACCTTGCCGTCGTGGGACAGGACGCGAACACCGGGGAGCTGTTTTTT	CAWSVNLAVVGQDANTGELFF
TRBV6-1	TRBJ1-2	TRBD1	NA	TGTGCCAGCAGTGAAGGAAGGTGGGAACCCGACAGGGGGCTGAACAACTATGGCTACACCTTC	CASSEGRWEPDRGLNNYGYTF
TRBV7-2	TRBJ2-4	NA	NA	TGTGCCAGCAGCTTCCGACTCTCGACAGGCCCTGAAACCAAAAACATTCAGTACTTC	CASSFRLSTGPETKNIQYF
TRBV3-1/TRBV3-2	TRBJ2-1	NA	NA	TGTGCCAGCAGCCAAGATAGCGCTATCCCACACAATGAGCAGTTCTTC	CASSQDSAIPHNEQFF
TRBV6-5	TRBJ1-1	TRBD1	NA	TGTGCCAGCAGACTAGACAGGGGAGGAACTGAAGCTTTCTTT	CASRLDRGGTEAFF
TRBV9	TRBJ2-1	TRBD2	NA	TGTGCCAGCGGGGGACTAGCGGGAGTTAATGAGCAGTTCTTC	CASGGLAGVNEQFF
TRBV4-3	TRBJ1-2	TRBD1	NA	TGCGCCAGCAGCCAAGATTGGACAGGGAGATCTGGCTACACCTTC	CASSQDWTGRSGYTF
TRBV3-1/TRBV3-2	TRBJ1-2	NA	NA	TGTGCCAGCAGCCCTCGACAGGTGTCTAACTATGGCTACACCTTC	CASSPRQVSNYGYTF
TRBV14	TRBJ1-5	NA	NA	TGTGCCAGCAGCCAAGTGCAGGGCAATCAGCCCCAGCATTTT	CASSQVQGNQPQHF
TRBV28	TRBJ1-2	NA	NA	TGTGCCAGCAGTTTGCCAGAGAACTATGGCTACACCTTC	CASSLPENYGYTF
TRBV3-1/TRBV3-2	TRBJ2-5	TRBD1	NA	TGTGCCAGCAGCCAAGTGTTGGTGACAGGGGAAGAGACCCAGTACTTC	CASSQVLVTGEETQYF
TRBV9	TRBJ1-1	NA	NA	TGTGCCAGCAGCGACCCGGAGGGGGGGCGCTTCACTGAAGCTTTCTTT	CASSDPEGGRFTEAFF
TRBV13	TRBJ2-7	NA	NA	TGTGCCAGCAGCTGCATCCTGGACACCAGTCCCGTGGCCTCCTACGAGCAGTACTTC	CASSCILDTSPVASYEQYF
TRBV5-1	TRBJ1-1	NA	NA	TGCGCCAGCAGCTTAGGCAGGGCCGGCACTGAAGCTTTCTTT	CASSLGRAGTEAFF